What follows are 29 T cell receptor beta chains derived from one specimen sequenced in a study of T cell repertoires in cytomegalovirus infection. MiXCR, run by TCRdb on the reads, gives a single entry per CDR3 protein. The table shows 550,000 to 700,000 distinct CDR3 sequences, with approximately 40% occurring only once. For these receptors, no antigen is known. The specimen was cultured PBMCs, collected from culture after CMV antigen stimulation. These receptors originate from a human donor in good health (CMV status not recorded). Some clones in this sample may be carry-over from other donors' samples.

The chain carries TRBV11-2 and TRBJ2-1; D ambiguous. The CDR3 totals 13 residues. The germline V gene encodes CDR1 SGHAT and CDR2 FQNNGV. The V and J ends lost 4 bases and 0 bases respectively, with 4 bases between them. CDR3 sequence: CASSSYSYNEQFF. The CDR3 DNA follows: TGTGCCAGCAGCTCCTACTCCTACAATGAGCAGTTCTTC.

This chain uses TRBV6-6 with TRBJ2-7; 10 bases are a match to TRBD2. From germline, CDR1 is MNHNY and CDR2 SVGAGI (reference sequence). After removal of 0 bases from V and 2 bases from J, the junction contained 10 bases not matched to a gene. This CDR3 contains 18 residues. As DNA, the CDR3 is TGTGCCAGCAGTTACTCGGGGCGACTAGCGGGTGACCCCTACGAGCAGTACTTC. The encoded protein is CASSYSGRLAGDPYEQYF.

In its sample, this clonotype was seen a few times. V and J are TRBV6-2 or TRBV6-3 and TRBJ2-7, with 10 bases aligning to TRBD2. CDR3 size: 16 residues. Germline CDR1 is MNHEY and CDR2 is SVGEGT. The ends lost 7 bases at V and 3 bases at J; junction bases unmatched: 12. CDR3 coding DNA: TGTGCCAGCACCAATCCACCCGGGACTAGCGACTACGAGCAGTACTTC. Amino acids: CASTNPPGTSDYEQYF.

This clonotype was seen more than once but under ten times. This chain links TRBV12-3 or TRBV12-4 with TRBJ2-4, with D tentatively TRBD1 (6 bases). This CDR3 region has 15 residues. V lost 5 bases, J lost 3 bases, and 14 bases lay in between. CDR3 DNA sequence: TGTGCCAGCAGTAGCAACAGGGCCGGCAAAAACATTCAGTACTTC. It encodes CASSSNRAGKNIQYF.

The chain links TRBV5-6 to TRBJ1-1, with a weak D call TRBD1 (6 bases). V lost 2 bases to trimming and J lost 1 base, with 9 bases between them. Per the germline V gene, CDR1 is SGHDT and CDR2 is YYEEEE. This CDR3 region has 14 residues. DNA of the CDR3: TGTGCCAGCAGCTTTGGACAGCAGAACACTGAAGCTTTCTTT. It specifies CASSFGQQNTEAFF.

This chain connects TRBV15 to TRBJ1-2; no reliable D call. The CDR3 is 17 amino acids. Germline CDR1 reads LNHNV; CDR2 reads YYDKDF (reference sequence). V was pared by 1 base and J by 8 bases, with 23 bases between. CDR3 residues: CATSRGEEIDTLVGYTF. The CDR3 DNA reads TGTGCCACCAGCAGAGGGGAAGAGATAGATACTCTAGTAGGCTACACCTTC.

This clonotype showed up many times. The chain couples TRBV7-8 to TRBJ2-7, with 11 bases fitting TRBD1. This CDR3 is 15 amino acids long. Per germline, CDR1 SGHVS and CDR2 FQNEAQ. J was trimmed by 6 bases and V by 1 base; bases with no gene match: 5. DNA of the CDR3: TGTGCCAGCAGCTTAGGCCGGGACAGGGGGACCGAGCAGTACTTC. It yields the protein CASSLGRDRGTEQYF.

This rearrangement joins TRBV6-2 or TRBV6-3 to TRBJ1-1; TRBD1 agrees at 7 bases. Germline trimming cut 6 bases from V and 1 base from J; bases unmatched to any gene: 17. Germline lookup yields CDR1 MNHEY and CDR2 SVGEGT. This CDR3 comprises 18 residues. This chain's CDR3 is CASRSPTGRKGSNTEAFF. The CDR3 region has the DNA TGTGCCAGCAGGTCTCCGACAGGGCGAAAGGGTTCGAACACTGAAGCTTTCTTT.

This chain joins TRBV12-3 or TRBV12-4 and TRBJ2-7; a weak D match, TRBD1 (6 bases). V shed 5 bases and J shed 5 bases, with 19 bases lying between them. The CDR3 sequence is 15 residues long. The CDR3 sequence is CASSPNGVGADEQYF. The CDR3 region has the DNA TGTGCCAGCAGTCCGAATGGGGTGGGGGCGGACGAGCAGTACTTC.

This clonotype was observed a few times. The rearrangement uses TRBV19 and TRBJ1-1, with D hard to call. The CDR3 contains 13 residues. The V end was cut by 7 bases, the J end by 4 bases, with 13 bases between. The germline V gene has CDR1 LNHDA and CDR2 SQIVND (reference sequence). The CDR3 bases are TGTGCCAGTACCAAAAACGGCCTCACTGAAGCTTTCTTT. Protein: CASTKNGLTEAFF. Full variable domain (missing parts from reference TRBV19 and TRBJ1-1): DGGITQSPKYLFRKEGQNVTLSCEQNLNHDAMYWYRQDPGQGLRLIYYSQIVNDFQKGDIAEGYSVSREKKESFPLTVTSAQKNPTAFYLCASTKNGLTEAFFGQGTRLTVV.

V gene TRBV4-1 combines with J gene TRBJ2-3; maybe TRBD2 (6 bases). This CDR3 contains 16 residues. The ends were cut back, 4 bases at V and 0 bases at J, with 14 bases in the middle. The germline gives CDR1 MGHRA, CDR2 YSYEKL. The CDR3 protein is CASSLTPDYSTDTQYF. The CDR3, as DNA: TGCGCCAGCAGCCTGACCCCGGACTATAGCACAGATACGCAGTATTTT.

In its sample, this clonotype was seen a few times. This rearrangement joins TRBV6-1 to TRBJ2-1; tentatively, D is TRBD2 (5 bases). Looked up from germline, CDR1 is MNHNS and CDR2 is SASEGT. The CDR3 has 16 amino acids. Trimming pared 5 bases from V and 7 bases from J, leaving 21 bases between. The CDR3 nucleotides are TGTGCCAGCAGTCCCCCCGGACCCTACACGGGGAATGAGCAGTTCTTC. Protein sequence: CASSPPGPYTGNEQFF.

The chain employs TRBV29-1 and TRBJ2-1, with 9 bases identical to TRBD2. Germline CDR1 SQVTM, CDR2 ANQGSEA. The CDR3 is 15 amino acids. Trimming cost V 3 bases and J 8 bases; bases outside gene matches: 11. CDR3 in amino acids: CSVEPGLAGGDEQFF. Here the CDR3 DNA reads TGCAGCGTTGAGCCGGGACTAGCAGGCGGGGATGAGCAGTTCTTC.

This clonotype has a count of ten or more. The V call is TRBV7-2, the J call TRBJ2-5; 13 bases are a match to TRBD2. The germline gives CDR1 SGHTA, CDR2 FQGNSA. The CDR3 runs 16 residues. J lost 5 bases, V lost 1 base, and 4 bases had no gene match. The CDR3 coding sequence is TGTGCCAGCAGCTTAGATGGGGGACTAGCGGGGGAGACCCAGTACTTC. The encoded protein is CASSLDGGLAGETQYF. The variable domain in full, with the rest retrieved from reference TRBV7-2 and TRBJ2-5, is GAGVSQSPSNKVTEKGKDVELRCDPISGHTALYWYRQSLGQGLEFLIYFQGNSAPDKSGLPSDRFSAERTGGSVSTLTIQRTQQEDSAVYLCASSLDGGLAGETQYFGPGTRLLVL.

This clonotype has a handful of counts. The V and J genes are TRBV7-3 and TRBJ1-6, with D unclear. CDR1 and CDR2 from the germline V gene are SGHTA and FQGTGA. V lost 5 bases and J lost 10, with 15 bases in between. CDR3 length: 14 residues. The CDR3 region is CASSLPYSGSPLHF. DNA for the CDR3: TGTGCCAGCAGCCTACCCTACTCGGGATCACCCCTCCACTTT.

The CDR3 DNA sequence: TGTGCCAGCAGGGGGTTGCTGGGGCCCCAGCATTTT. This encodes CASRGLLGPQHF. The V gene is TRBV25-1, the J gene TRBJ1-5, with D unclear. The CDR3 extends over 12 amino acids. The germline V gene has CDR1 MGHDK and CDR2 SYGVNS. Trimming shortened V by 6 bases and J by 9 bases, and 12 bases separated the two germline ends.

The chain has TRBV12-3 or TRBV12-4 and TRBJ2-1, with TRBD2 matching 9 bases. V lost 6 bases to trimming and J lost 3 bases; unmatched junction nucleotides: 6. The CDR3 contains 15 residues. CDR3 DNA sequence: TGTGCCAGCAGCCTTAGCGGGGGAGGCTACAATGAGCAGTTCTTC. It translates to CASSLSGGGYNEQFF.

This chain links TRBV9 with TRBJ1-2, with a weak D call TRBD1 (5 bases). Per the germline V gene, CDR1 is SGDLS and CDR2 is YYNGEE. The CDR3 is 19 residues long. V lost 3 bases and J 5 bases, leaving 29 bases between the germline ends. The CDR3 DNA follows: TGTGCCAGCAGCGCCCCACGCAAGGTTATGAGGGGTGCGCCGTATGGCTACACCTTC. Translating gives CASSAPRKVMRGAPYGYTF. Complete variable domain (other parts from reference TRBV9 and TRBJ1-2): DSGVTQTPKHLITATGQRVTLRCSPRSGDLSVYWYQQSLDQGLQFLIQYYNGEERAKGNILERFSAQQFPDLHSELNLSSLELGDSALYFCASSAPRKVMRGAPYGYTFGSGTRLTVV.

The chain is built from TRBV30 and TRBJ2-1; 7 nucleotides line up with TRBD2. The CDR3 contains 14 residues. Germline CDR1 and CDR2: GTSNPN and SVGIG (reference sequence). After removal of 3 bases from V and 2 bases from J, the junction contained 4 bases not matched to a gene. CDR3 nucleotides: TGTGCCTGGAGAGCGGGACCTGCCTACAATGAGCAGTTCTTC. Encoded protein: CAWRAGPAYNEQFF.

The chain recombines TRBV7-2 with TRBJ2-1, with D unclear. V was cut by 4 bases and J by 10 bases, with 14 bases left in between. The CDR3 totals 13 residues. Germline CDR1 is SGHTA and CDR2 is FQGNSA. In DNA, the CDR3 is TGTGCCAGCAGCTCCTTACTTTTGTTGGAGCAGTTCTTC. Translated, it gives CASSSLLLLEQFF.

V usage is TRBV7-9 and J usage is TRBJ2-4; no definite D call. From germline, CDR1 is SEHNR and CDR2 FQNEAQ (reference sequence). The CDR3 spans 14 residues. The V end was cut by 4 bases, the J end by 0 bases, with 7 bases between. CDR3 nucleotide sequence: TGTGCCAGCAGCTCAACAATAGCCAAAAACATTCAGTACTTC. This codes for CASSSTIAKNIQYF.

The chain joins TRBV5-4 to TRBJ2-7, with 9 bases matching TRBD2. From germline, CDR1 is SGHNT and CDR2 YYREEE (reference sequence). V lost 5 bases to trimming and J lost 6 bases; unmatched junction nucleotides: 9. The CDR3 runs 14 residues. The DNA of the CDR3 is TGTGCCAGCAGTTTAGCGGGAGCTCCGAGCGAGCAGTACTTC. It yields the protein CASSLAGAPSEQYF.

The chain joins TRBV7-8 to TRBJ1-5, with D perhaps TRBD1 (6 bases). The CDR3 extends over 21 amino acids. Germline lookup yields CDR1 SGHVS and CDR2 FQNEAQ. Trimming removed 7 bases at V and 2 bases at J, with 33 bases between. In DNA, the CDR3 is TGTGCCAGCACCTCTCTAGCGGGGGGCGGAGGGATATATGTTGGCAATCAGCCCCAGCATTTT. Its translation is CASTSLAGGGGIYVGNQPQHF.

Ten or more counts support this clonotype. The chain has TRBV7-2 and TRBJ1-5; D not certain. In germline, CDR1 is SGHTA, CDR2 FQGNSA. Trimming cost V 5 bases and J 0 bases, with 5 bases left between them. The CDR3 contains 13 residues. DNA for the CDR3: TGTGCCAGCAGCGACTTTAGCAATCAGCCCCAGCATTTT. This gives the protein CASSDFSNQPQHF.

The chain joins TRBV6-2 or TRBV6-3 to TRBJ1-5, with a tentative D call TRBD1 (5 bases). The CDR3 loop spans 16 amino acids. Trimming left V 0 bases short and J 5 bases short, with 14 bases between. CDR1 and CDR2 from the germline V gene are MNHEY and SVGEGT. CDR3 residues: CASSYSSRGRDQPQHF. As DNA, the CDR3 is TGTGCCAGCAGTTACTCGTCCCGGGGCAGGGATCAGCCCCAGCATTTT.

V and J are TRBV10-3 and TRBJ2-7; D is unresolved. The CDR3 is 13 residues long. CDR1 and CDR2 from the germline V gene are ENHRY and SYGVKD. With 6 bases removed from V and 0 bases from J, the gap between germline ends came to 9 bases. The CDR3 reads CAIRGLGSYEQYF. The CDR3 DNA reads TGTGCCATCAGAGGCCTCGGCTCCTACGAGCAGTACTTC.

The chain is built from TRBV7-8 and TRBJ1-4; no clear D. Per the germline V gene, CDR1 is SGHVS and CDR2 is FQNEAQ. Trimming removed 1 base from V and 8 bases from J, with 17 bases in between. This CDR3 is built from 16 residues. CDR3 region: CASSLVRTQAREKLFF. CDR3 DNA: TGTGCCAGCAGCTTAGTCCGTACGCAGGCCCGCGAAAAACTGTTTTTT.

The genes are TRBV6-5 and TRBJ2-3, with TRBD2 matching 7 bases. This CDR3 spans 15 amino acids. Germline V gives CDR1 MNHEY, CDR2 SVGAGI. V lost 8 bases, J lost 5 bases, and 13 bases stayed unmatched. Here the CDR3 reads CASVVRAGTGDTQYF. Written as DNA, the CDR3 is TGTGCCAGCGTCGTTCGAGCGGGAACTGGAGATACGCAGTATTTT.

This clonotype was seen only a few times. V is TRBV7-8 and J is TRBJ2-3; D might be TRBD1 or TRBD2, each matching 6 bases. The V and J ends lost 4 bases and 1 base respectively, with 12 bases between them. This CDR3 is 15 amino acids long. The germline CDR1 and CDR2 sequences are SGHVS and FQNEAQ. This chain's CDR3 is CASSSDGGGTDTQYF. CDR3 in DNA: TGTGCCAGCAGCTCGGACGGGGGCGGCACAGATACGCAGTATTTT.